This is a list of T cell receptor beta chains from one sample in a study of blood T cell repertoires in COVID-19. Here immunoSEQ multiplex PCR was the method, and the copy in TCRdb shows in-frame clones only, minus some. The data show under 250,000 clones, approximately 85% seen once. The sample taken for sequencing was PBMCs or T cells enriched from blood (not recorded which). Receptor source: a woman in her forties or fifties with acute COVID-19. The CDR3 runs from the conserved cysteine through the conserved F or W. A D gene is named only where the DNA matches it firmly.

v_gene	j_gene	d_gene	CDR3aa
TRBV6-1	TRBJ1-4	TRBD1	CASSEGTANEKLFF
TRBV18	TRBJ2-6	.	CASSPQANSGANVLTF
TRBV11-2	TRBJ2-7	TRBD2	CASSLGGSGGSSYEQYF
TRBV25-1	TRBJ2-1	TRBD1	CASSRDRGDEQFF
TRBV28	TRBJ1-1	.	CASSTGSMNTEAFF
TRBV6-5	TRBJ1-2	.	CASRDTGRGYTF
TRBV19	TRBJ1-4	TRBD1	CASSLKTGTGVEKLFF
TRBV7-8	TRBJ1-1	.	CASSPSSSGNTEAFF
TRBV14	TRBJ2-1	.	CASSQDPPGLGEQFF
TRBV19	TRBJ1-5	TRBD1	CASSIIGTGNQPQHF
TRBV6-6	TRBJ1-5	.	CASLSNGYQPQHF
TRBV30	TRBJ1-2	TRBD1	CAGPSLGQEPYGYTF
TRBV19	TRBJ1-5	.	CASSMMGLGGEPQHF
TRBV19	TRBJ1-1	TRBD1	CASSTRDRRATEAFF
TRBV14	TRBJ2-5	TRBD1	CASSHRRVEGAIQETQYF
TRBV27	TRBJ1-1	TRBD1	CASSFTGERTEAFF
TRBV5-3	TRBJ1-1	TRBD1	CARSSRQSHEQGAGTEAFF
TRBV6-5	TRBJ1-2	.	CASSSRQTNYGYTF
TRBV29-1	TRBJ2-2	TRBD1	CSVGQGSGELFF
TRBV20-1	TRBJ1-2	.	CSAPGGYGYTF
TRBV6-6	TRBJ2-3	.	CASSPTGLADTQYF
TRBV21-1	TRBJ1-5	.	CASSRRVIFPSNQPQHF
TRBV30	TRBJ2-3	TRBD2	CAWSVLAGGTDTQYF
TRBV5-1	TRBJ1-1	.	CASSSPGEPFF
TRBV7-9	TRBJ2-7	TRBD2	CASSLRSGGDYEQYF
TRBV7-6	TRBJ1-1	.	CASSSKAGIGGNEAFF
TRBV11-2	TRBJ1-1	.	CASSSGHGTEAFF
TRBV5-4	TRBJ1-2	TRBD1	CASSLGDRAGYTF
TRBV5-1	TRBJ1-3	TRBD1	CASSRQGARGNTIYF
TRBV10-3	TRBJ2-2	TRBD1	CAITRDRGQGELFF
TRBV4-3	TRBJ1-2	.	CASSQVLSYGYTF
TRBV27	TRBJ1-5	.	CASSFVDIGGDQPQHF
TRBV30	TRBJ2-3	TRBD1	CAWSWKGPGTGGTDTQYF
TRBV18	TRBJ1-3	TRBD1	CASSYGQADSGNTIYF
TRBV6-5	TRBJ2-7	.	CASSRGSYEQYF
TRBV6-2/TRBV6-3	TRBJ2-1	TRBD2	CASSTQVAGGWNNEQFF
TRBV7-2	TRBJ2-7	TRBD2	CASSRWTSGGASLYEQYF
TRBV4-3	TRBJ2-1	TRBD2	CASSQDRAGGFGSSYNEQFF
TRBV19	TRBJ1-5	.	CASSISSAQQPQHF
TRBV20-1	TRBJ1-3	.	CSAKQGNTIYF
TRBV7-6	TRBJ1-2	.	CASSATALGGYTF
TRBV6-5	TRBJ1-1	TRBD1	CASRLSTGDTEAFF
TRBV29-1	TRBJ1-1	.	CSAMGAGENTEAFF
TRBV5-1	TRBJ1-4	.	CASSPAGGLGEKLFF
TRBV3-1/TRBV3-2	TRBJ1-1	.	CASSRGENTEAFF
TRBV6-2/TRBV6-3	TRBJ1-2	.	CASSVDSNYGYTF
TRBV18	TRBJ1-3	.	CASSPNDRSSGNTIYF